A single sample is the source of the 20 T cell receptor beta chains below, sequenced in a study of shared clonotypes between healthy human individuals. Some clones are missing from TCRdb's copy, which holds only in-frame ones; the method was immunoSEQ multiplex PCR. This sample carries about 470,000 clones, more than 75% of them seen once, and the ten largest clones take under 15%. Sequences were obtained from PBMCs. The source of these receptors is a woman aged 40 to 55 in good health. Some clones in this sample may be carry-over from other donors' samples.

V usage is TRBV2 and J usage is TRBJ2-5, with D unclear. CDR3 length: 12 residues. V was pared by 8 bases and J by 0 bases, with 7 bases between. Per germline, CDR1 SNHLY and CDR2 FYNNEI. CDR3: CASHINQETQYF. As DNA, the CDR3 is TGTGCCAGCCACATTAACCAAGAGACCCAGTACTTC. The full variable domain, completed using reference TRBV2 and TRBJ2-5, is EPEVTQTPSHQVTQMGQEVILRCVPISNHLYFYWYRQILGQKVEFLVSFYNNEISEKSEIFDDQFSVERPDGSNFTLKIRSTKLEDSAMYFCASHINQETQYFGPGTRLLVL.

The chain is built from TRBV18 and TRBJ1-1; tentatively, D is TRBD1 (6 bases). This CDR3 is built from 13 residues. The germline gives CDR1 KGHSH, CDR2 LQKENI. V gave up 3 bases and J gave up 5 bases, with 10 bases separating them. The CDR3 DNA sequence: TGTGCCAGCTCACCCGTCGGACAGACTGAAGCTTTCTTT. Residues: CASSPVGQTEAFF. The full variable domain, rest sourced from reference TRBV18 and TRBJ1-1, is NAGVMQNPRHLVRRRGQEARLRCSPMKGHSHVYWYRQLPEEGLKFMVYLQKENIIDESGMPKERFSAEFPKEGPSILRIQQVVRGDSAAYFCASSPVGQTEAFFGQGTRLTVV.

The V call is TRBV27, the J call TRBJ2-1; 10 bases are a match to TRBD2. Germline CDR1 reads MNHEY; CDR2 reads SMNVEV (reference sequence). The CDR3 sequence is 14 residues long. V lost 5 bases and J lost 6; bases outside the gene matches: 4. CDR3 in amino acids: CASSPSGSGNEQFF. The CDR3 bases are TGTGCCAGCAGTCCTAGCGGGAGTGGCAATGAGCAGTTCTTC.

The CDR3 coding sequence is TGTGCCTGGAGTGTGCTCTCGTCCTACGAGCAGTACTTC. This sequence encodes CAWSVLSSYEQYF. The chain has TRBV30 and TRBJ2-7; D is undetermined. The CDR3 has 13 amino acids. V was pared by 0 bases and J by 1 base, with 7 bases between. Germline values: CDR1 GTSNPN, CDR2 SVGIG (reference sequence).

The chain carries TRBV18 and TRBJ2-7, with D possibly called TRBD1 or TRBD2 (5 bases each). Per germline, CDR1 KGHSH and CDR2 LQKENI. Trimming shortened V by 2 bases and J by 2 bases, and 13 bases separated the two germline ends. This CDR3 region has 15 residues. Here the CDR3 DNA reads TGTGCCAGCTCACCAGGGGTGGGGGAGCCCTACGAGCAGTACTTC. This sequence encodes CASSPGVGEPYEQYF.

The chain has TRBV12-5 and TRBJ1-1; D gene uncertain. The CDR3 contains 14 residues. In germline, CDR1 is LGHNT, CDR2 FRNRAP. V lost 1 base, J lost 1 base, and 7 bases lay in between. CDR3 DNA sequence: TGTGCTAGTGGTTTGGGCGGGCCGAACACTGAAGCTTTCTTT. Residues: CASGLGGPNTEAFF.

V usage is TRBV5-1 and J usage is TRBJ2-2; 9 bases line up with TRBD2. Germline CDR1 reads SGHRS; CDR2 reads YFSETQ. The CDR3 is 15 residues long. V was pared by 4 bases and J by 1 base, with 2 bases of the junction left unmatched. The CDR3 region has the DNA TGCGCCAGCAGCAAGCGGGAGGTGAACACCGGGGAGCTGTTTTTT. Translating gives CASSKREVNTGELFF.

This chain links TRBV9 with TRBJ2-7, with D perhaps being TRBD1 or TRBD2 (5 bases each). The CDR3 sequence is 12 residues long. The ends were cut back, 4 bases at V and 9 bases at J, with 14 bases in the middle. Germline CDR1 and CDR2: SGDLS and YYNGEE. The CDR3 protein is CASSPLGPRQYF. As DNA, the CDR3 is TGTGCCAGCAGCCCCTTGGGACCTCGGCAGTACTTC.

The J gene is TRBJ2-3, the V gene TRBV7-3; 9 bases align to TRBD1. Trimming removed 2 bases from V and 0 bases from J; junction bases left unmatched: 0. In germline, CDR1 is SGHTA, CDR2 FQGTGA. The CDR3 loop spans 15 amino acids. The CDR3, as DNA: TGTGCCAGCAGCTTAGGGACAGGGAGCACAGATACGCAGTATTTT. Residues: CASSLGTGSTDTQYF.

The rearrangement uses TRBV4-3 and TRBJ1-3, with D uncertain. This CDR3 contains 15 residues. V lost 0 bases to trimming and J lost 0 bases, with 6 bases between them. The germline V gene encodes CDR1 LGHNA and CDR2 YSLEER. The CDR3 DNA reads TGCGCCAGCAGCCAAGACGCCAGCTCTGGAAACACCATATATTTT. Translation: CASSQDASSGNTIYF.

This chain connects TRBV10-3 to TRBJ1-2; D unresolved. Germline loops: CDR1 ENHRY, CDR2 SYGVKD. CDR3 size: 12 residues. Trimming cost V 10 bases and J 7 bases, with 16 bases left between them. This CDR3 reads CATHDSPGGYTF. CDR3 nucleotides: TGTGCCACACATGACTCTCCGGGTGGCTACACCTTC.

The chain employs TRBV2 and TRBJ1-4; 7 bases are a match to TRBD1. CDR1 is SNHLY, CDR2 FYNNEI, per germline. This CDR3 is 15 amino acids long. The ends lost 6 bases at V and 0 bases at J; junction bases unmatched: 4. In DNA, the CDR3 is TGTGCCAGCAGGGACAGGACAGCAACTAATGAAAAACTGTTTTTT. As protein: CASRDRTATNEKLFF.

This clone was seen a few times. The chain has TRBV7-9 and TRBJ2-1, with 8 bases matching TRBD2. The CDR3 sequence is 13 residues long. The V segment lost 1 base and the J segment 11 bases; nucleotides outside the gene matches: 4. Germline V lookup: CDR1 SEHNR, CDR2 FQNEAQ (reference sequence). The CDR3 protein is CASSLVREEKQFF. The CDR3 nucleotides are TGTGCCAGCAGCTTAGTGCGGGAGGAAAAGCAGTTCTTC.

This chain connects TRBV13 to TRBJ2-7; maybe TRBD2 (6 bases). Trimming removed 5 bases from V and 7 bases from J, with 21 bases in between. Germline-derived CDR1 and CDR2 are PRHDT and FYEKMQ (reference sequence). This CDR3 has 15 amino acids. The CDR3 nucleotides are TGTGCCAGCAGCCCCTCCCGGCGGGACCGGGTGGAGCAGTACTTC. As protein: CASSPSRRDRVEQYF.

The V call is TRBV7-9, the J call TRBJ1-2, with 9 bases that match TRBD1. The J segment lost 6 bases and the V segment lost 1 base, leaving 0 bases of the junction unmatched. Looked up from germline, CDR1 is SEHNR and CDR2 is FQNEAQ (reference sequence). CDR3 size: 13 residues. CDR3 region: CASSLGTGDGYTF. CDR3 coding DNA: TGTGCCAGCAGCTTAGGGACAGGGGATGGCTACACCTTC.

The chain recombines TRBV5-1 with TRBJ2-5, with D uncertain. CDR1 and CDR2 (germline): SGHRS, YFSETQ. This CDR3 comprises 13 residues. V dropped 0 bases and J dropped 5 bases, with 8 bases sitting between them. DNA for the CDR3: TGCGCCAGCAGCTTGGGACACCCCGAGACCCAGTACTTC. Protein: CASSLGHPETQYF.

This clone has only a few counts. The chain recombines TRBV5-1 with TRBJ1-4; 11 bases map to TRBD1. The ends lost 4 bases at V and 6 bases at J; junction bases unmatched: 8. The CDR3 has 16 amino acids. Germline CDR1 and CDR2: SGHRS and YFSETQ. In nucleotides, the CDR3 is TGCGCCAGCAGCCCCCGGGACAGGGGGGGGGATGAAAAACTGTTTTTT. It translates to CASSPRDRGGDEKLFF.

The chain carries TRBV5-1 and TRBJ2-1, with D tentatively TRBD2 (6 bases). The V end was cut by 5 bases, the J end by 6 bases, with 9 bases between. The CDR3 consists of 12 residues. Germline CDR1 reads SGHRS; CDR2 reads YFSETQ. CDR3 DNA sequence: TGCGCCAGCAGTCGGGGGAGCAATGAGCAGTTCTTC. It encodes CASSRGSNEQFF.

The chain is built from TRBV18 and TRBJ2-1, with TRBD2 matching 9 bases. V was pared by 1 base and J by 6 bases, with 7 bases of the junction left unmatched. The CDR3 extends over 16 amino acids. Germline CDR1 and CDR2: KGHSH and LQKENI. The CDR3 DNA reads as TGTGCCAGCTCACCACAAAATAGCGGGAGTATCAATGAGCAGTTCTTC. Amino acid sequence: CASSPQNSGSINEQFF.

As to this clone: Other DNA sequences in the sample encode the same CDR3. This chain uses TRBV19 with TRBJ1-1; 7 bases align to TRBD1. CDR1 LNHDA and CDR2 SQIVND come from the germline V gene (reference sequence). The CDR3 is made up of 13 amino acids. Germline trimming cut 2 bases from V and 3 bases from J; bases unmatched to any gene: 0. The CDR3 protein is CASSITGDTEAFF. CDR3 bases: TGTGCCAGTAGTATAACAGGGGACACTGAAGCTTTCTTT.